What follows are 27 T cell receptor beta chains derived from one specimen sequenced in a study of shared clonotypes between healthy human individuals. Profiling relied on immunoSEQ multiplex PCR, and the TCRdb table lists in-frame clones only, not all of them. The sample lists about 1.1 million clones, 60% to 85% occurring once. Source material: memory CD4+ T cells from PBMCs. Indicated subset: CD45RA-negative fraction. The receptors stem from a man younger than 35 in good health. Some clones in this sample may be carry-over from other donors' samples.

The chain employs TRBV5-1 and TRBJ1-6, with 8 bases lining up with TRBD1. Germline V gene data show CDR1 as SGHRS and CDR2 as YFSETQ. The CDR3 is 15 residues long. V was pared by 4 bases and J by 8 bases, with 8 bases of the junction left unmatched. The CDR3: CASSPMGQADSPLHF. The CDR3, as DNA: TGCGCCAGCAGCCCGATGGGACAGGCGGATTCACCCCTCCACTTT.

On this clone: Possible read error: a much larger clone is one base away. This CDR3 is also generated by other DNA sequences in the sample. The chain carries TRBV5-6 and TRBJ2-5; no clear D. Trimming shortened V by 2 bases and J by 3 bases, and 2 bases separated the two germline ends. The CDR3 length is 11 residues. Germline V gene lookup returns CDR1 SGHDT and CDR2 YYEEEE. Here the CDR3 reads CASSLEETQYF. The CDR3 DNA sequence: TGTGCCAGCAGCTTAGAAGAGACCCAGTACTTC.

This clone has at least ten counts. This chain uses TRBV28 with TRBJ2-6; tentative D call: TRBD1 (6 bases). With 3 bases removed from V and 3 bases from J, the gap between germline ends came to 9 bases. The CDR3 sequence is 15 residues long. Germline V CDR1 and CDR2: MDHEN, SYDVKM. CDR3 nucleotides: TGTGCCAGCAGTTTCCCCAGGGGTGGGGCCAACGTCCTGACTTTC. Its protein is CASSFPRGGANVLTF.

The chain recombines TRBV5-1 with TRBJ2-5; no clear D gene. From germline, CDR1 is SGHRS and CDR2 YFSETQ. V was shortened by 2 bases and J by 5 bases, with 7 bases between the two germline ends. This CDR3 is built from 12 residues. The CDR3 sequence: CASSLSYETQYF. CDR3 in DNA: TGCGCCAGCAGCTTATCATACGAGACCCAGTACTTC. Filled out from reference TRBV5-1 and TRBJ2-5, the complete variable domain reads KAGVTQTPRYLIKTRGQQVTLSCSPISGHRSVSWYQQTPGQGLQFLFEYFSETQRNKGNFPGRFSGRQFSNSRSEMNVSTLELGDSALYLCASSLSYETQYFGPGTRLLVL.

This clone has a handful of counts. The CDR3 loop is CASTQVSTNTGELFF. Here the CDR3 DNA reads TGTGCCAGCACCCAAGTGTCGACGAACACCGGGGAGCTGTTTTTT. The V call is TRBV6-5, the J call TRBJ2-2; D not resolved. Deletions cut 7 bases from V and 0 bases from J, with 12 bases between. The length of the CDR3 is 15 residues. Germline CDR1 reads MNHEY; CDR2 reads SVGAGI.

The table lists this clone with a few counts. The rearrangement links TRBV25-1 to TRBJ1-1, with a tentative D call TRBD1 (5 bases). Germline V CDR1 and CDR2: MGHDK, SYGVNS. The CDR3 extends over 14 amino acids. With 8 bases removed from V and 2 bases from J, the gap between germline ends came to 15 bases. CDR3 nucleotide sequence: TGTGCCAGCTCCCGCGGGGGGGACAACACTGAAGCTTTCTTT. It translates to CASSRGGDNTEAFF.

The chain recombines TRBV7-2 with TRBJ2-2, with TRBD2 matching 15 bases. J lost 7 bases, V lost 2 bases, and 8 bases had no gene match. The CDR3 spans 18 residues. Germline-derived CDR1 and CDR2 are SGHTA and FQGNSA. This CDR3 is CASSLFGSGLAGGGELFF. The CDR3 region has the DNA TGTGCCAGCAGCTTATTCGGATCGGGACTAGCGGGAGGCGGGGAGCTGTTTTTT.

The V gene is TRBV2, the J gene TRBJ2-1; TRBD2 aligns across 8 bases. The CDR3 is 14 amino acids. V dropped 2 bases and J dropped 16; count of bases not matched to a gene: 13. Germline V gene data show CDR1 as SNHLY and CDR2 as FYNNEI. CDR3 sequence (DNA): TGTGCCAGCAGTGAATCCCCCCTGAGCGGGAGTTTATTCTTC. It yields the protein CASSESPLSGSLFF. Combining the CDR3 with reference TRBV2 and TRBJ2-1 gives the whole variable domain EPEVTQTPSHQVTQMGQEVILRCVPISNHLYFYWYRQILGQKVEFLVSFYNNEISEKSEIFDDQFSVERPDGSNFTLKIRSTKLEDSAMYFCASSESPLSGSLFFGPGTRLTVL.

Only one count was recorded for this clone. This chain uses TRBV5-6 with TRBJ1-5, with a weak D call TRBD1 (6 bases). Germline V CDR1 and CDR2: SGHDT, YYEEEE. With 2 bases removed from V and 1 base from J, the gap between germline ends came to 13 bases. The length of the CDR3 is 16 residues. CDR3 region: CASSLRFGQSNQPQHF. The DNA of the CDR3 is TGTGCCAGCAGCTTACGGTTCGGACAGAGCAATCAGCCCCAGCATTTT.

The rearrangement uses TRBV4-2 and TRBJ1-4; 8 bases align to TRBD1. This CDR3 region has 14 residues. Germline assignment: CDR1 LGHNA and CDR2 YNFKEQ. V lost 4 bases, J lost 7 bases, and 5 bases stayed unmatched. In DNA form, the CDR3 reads TGTGCCAGCAGCCCAGGACAGGGTACTGAAAAACTGTTTTTT. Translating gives CASSPGQGTEKLFF.

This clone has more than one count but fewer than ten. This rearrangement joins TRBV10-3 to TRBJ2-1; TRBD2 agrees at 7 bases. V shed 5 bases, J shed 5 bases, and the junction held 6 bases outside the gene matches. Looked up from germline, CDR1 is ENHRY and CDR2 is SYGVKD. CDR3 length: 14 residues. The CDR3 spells CAISHGGENNEQFF. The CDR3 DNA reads TGTGCCATCAGTCATGGGGGGGAAAACAATGAGCAGTTCTTC.

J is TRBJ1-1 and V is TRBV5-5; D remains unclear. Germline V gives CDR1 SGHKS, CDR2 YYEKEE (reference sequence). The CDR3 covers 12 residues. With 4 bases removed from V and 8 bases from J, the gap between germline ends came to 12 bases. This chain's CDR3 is CASSDLDREAFF. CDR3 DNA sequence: TGTGCCAGCAGCGATCTCGACCGGGAAGCTTTCTTT.

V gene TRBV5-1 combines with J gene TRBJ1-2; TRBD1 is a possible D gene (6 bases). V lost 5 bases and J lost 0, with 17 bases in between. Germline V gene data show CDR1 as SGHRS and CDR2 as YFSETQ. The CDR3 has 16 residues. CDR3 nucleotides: TGCGCCAGCAGGGACCAAATGGGGGCACCTAACTATGGCTACACCTTC. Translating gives CASRDQMGAPNYGYTF.

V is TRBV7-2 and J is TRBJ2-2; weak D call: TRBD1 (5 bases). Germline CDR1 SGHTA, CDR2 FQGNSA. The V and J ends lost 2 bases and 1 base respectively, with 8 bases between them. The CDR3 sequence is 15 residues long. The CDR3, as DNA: TGTGCCAGCAGCTTAACAGGCGAGAACACCGGGGAGCTGTTTTTT. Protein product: CASSLTGENTGELFF.

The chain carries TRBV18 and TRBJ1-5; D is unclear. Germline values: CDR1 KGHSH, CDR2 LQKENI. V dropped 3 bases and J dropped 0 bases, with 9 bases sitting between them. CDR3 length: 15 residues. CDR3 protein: CASSPTEPSNQPQHF. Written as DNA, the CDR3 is TGTGCCAGCTCACCCACGGAGCCTAGCAATCAGCCCCAGCATTTT.

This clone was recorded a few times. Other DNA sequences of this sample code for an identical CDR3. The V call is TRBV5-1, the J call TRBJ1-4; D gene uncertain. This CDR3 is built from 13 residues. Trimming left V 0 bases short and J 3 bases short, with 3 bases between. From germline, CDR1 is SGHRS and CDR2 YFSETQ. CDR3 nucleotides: TGCGCCAGCAGCTTGGGGGCTAATGAAAAACTGTTTTTT. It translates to CASSLGANEKLFF.

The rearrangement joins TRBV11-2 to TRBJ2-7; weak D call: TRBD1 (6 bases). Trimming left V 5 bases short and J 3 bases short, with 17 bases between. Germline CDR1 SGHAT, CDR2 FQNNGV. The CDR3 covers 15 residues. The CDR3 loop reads CASSPWTVADYEQYF. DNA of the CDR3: TGTGCCAGCAGCCCCTGGACAGTTGCGGACTACGAGCAGTACTTC.

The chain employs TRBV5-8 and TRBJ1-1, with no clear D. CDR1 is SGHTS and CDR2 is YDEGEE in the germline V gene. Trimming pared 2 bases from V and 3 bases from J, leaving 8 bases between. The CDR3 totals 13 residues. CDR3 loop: CASSFEEYTEAFF. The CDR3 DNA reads TGTGCCAGCAGCTTTGAGGAGTACACTGAAGCTTTCTTT.

CDR3 in amino acids: CASTLPGTGVQETQYF. The DNA for the CDR3 is TGTGCCAGCACCTTACCTGGGACAGGGGTCCAAGAGACCCAGTACTTC. The rearrangement links TRBV5-4 to TRBJ2-5; 10 nucleotides match TRBD1. The germline gives CDR1 SGHNT, CDR2 YYREEE (reference sequence). This CDR3 contains 16 residues. V lost 6 bases, J lost 1 base, and 9 bases stayed unmatched.

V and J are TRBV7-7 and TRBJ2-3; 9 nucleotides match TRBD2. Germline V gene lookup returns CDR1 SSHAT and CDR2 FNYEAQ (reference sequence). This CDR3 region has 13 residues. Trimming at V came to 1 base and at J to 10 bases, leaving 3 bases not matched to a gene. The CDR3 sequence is CASSLGGRAPQYF. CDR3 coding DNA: TGTGCCAGCAGCTTAGGCGGGAGGGCCCCGCAGTATTTT.

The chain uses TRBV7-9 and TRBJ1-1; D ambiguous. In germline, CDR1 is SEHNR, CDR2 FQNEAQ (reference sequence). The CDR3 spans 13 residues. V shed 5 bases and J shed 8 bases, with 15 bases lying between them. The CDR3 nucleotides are TGTGCCAGCAGCCCTCACGGGCCGACGGAAGCTTTCTTT. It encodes CASSPHGPTEAFF.

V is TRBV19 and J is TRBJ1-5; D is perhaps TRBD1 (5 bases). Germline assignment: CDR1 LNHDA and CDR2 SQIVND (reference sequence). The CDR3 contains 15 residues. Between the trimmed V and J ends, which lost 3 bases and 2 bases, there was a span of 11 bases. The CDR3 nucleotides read TGTGCCAGTAGTATTGAGGGGTTTGGCAATCAGCCCCAGCATTTT. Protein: CASSIEGFGNQPQHF.

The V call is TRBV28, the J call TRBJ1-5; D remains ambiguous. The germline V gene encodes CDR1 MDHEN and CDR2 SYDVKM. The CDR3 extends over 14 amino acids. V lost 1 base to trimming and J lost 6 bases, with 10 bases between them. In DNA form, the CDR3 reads TGTGCCAGCAGTTTATCGATAGCAGGTCAGCCCCAGCATTTT. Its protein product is CASSLSIAGQPQHF.

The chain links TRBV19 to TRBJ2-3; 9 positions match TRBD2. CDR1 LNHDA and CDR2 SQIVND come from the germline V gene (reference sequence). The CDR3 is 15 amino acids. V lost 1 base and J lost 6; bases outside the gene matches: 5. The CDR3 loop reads CASSIGGSGSDTQYF. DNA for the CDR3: TGTGCCAGTAGTATAGGAGGTAGCGGGAGCGATACGCAGTATTTT.

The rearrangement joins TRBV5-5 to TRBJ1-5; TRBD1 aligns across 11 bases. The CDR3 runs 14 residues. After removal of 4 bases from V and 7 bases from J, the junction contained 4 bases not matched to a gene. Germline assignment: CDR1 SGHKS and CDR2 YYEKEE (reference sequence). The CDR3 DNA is TGTGCCAGCAGCCGGACAGGGGGCGACCAGCCCCAGCATTTT. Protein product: CASSRTGGDQPQHF. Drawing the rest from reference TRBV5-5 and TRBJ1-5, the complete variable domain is DAGVTQSPTHLIKTRGQQVTLRCSPISGHKSVSWYQQVLGQGPQFIFQYYEKEERGRGNFPDRFSARQFPNYSSELNVNALLLGDSALYLCASSRTGGDQPQHFGDGTRLSIL.

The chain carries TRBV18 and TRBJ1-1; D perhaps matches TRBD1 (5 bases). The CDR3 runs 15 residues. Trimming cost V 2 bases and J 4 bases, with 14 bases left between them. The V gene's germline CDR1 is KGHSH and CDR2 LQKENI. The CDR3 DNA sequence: TGTGCCAGCTCACCAGGGGACCTAGCTGGCACTGAAGCTTTCTTT. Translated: CASSPGDLAGTEAFF.

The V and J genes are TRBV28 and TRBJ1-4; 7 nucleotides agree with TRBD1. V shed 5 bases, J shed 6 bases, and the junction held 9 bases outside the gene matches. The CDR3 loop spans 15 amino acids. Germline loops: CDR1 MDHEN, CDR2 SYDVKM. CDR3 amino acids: CASSSPGGADEKLFF. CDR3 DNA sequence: TGTGCCAGCAGTAGTCCAGGGGGGGCTGATGAAAAACTGTTTTTT. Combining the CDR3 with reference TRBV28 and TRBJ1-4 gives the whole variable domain DVKVTQSSRYLVKRTGEKVFLECVQDMDHENMFWYRQDPGLGLRLIYFSYDVKMKEKGDIPEGYSVSREKKERFSLILESASTNQTSMYLCASSSPGGADEKLFFGSGTQLSVL.